A single sample is the source of the 15 T cell receptor beta chains below, sequenced in a study of OX40 agonist ivuxolimab in advanced cancers. This table comes from immunoSEQ multiplex PCR, and its TCRdb copy is limited to in-frame clones, with some not included. Of 130,000 or so clones detected, about nine tenths appear once; the ten largest clones hold 1.1%. Sequenced material: CD4+ or CD8+ T cells sorted from blood, taken in a trial of the OX40 agonist ivuxolimab. The receptors derive from an adult with an advanced solid tumor such as melanoma, head and neck, liver or kidney cancer.

The CDR3 region is CAWSVEEIYNEQFF. In DNA, the CDR3 is TGTGCCTGGAGTGTAGAAGAGATCTACAATGAGCAGTTCTTC. This sequence joins TRBV30 and TRBJ2-1; no clear D. Germline V CDR1 and CDR2: GTSNPN, SVGIG (reference sequence). The CDR3 is 14 residues long. V lost 0 bases and J lost 3, with 9 bases in between.

The chain recombines TRBV28 with TRBJ1-1; TRBD1 might be the D (6 bases). Per germline, CDR1 MDHEN and CDR2 SYDVKM. This CDR3 is 16 amino acids long. V lost 8 bases and J 1 base, leaving 20 bases between the germline ends. The CDR3 coding sequence is TGTGCCAGCTCCAGCCCAGCCGGGGGCCGGAACACTGAAGCTTTCTTT. Its translation: CASSSPAGGRNTEAFF. Together with reference TRBV28 and TRBJ1-1, the CDR3 gives the full variable domain: DVKVTQSSRYLVKRTGEKVFLECVQDMDHENMFWYRQDPGLGLRLIYFSYDVKMKEKGDIPEGYSVSREKKERFSLILESASTNQTSMYLCASSSPAGGRNTEAFFGQGTRLTVV.

This sequence joins TRBV6-1 and TRBJ2-7, with 8 bases that match TRBD1. The CDR3 spans 14 residues. Unmatched junction bases numbered 8, after V lost 6 bases and J lost 4 bases. CDR1 and CDR2 from the germline V gene are MNHNS and SASEGT. CDR3 residues: CASRFSGGDYEQYF. For the CDR3, the DNA is TGTGCCAGCAGGTTTTCAGGGGGCGATTACGAGCAGTACTTC.

The chain employs TRBV5-1 and TRBJ2-3; D is possibly TRBD1 (6 bases). The CDR3 length is 15 residues. V lost 1 base to trimming and J lost 2 bases, with 11 bases between them. CDR1 and CDR2 from the germline V gene are SGHRS and YFSETQ. The CDR3 spells CASSLSGAHTDTQYF. In DNA form, the CDR3 reads TGCGCCAGCAGCTTGTCAGGGGCCCACACAGATACGCAGTATTTT.

The chain uses TRBV9 and TRBJ2-7; TRBD1 or TRBD2 may be the D gene (5 bases each). V lost 2 bases, J lost 3 bases, and 15 bases lay in between. The CDR3 is 15 residues long. Germline lookup yields CDR1 SGDLS and CDR2 YYNGEE. This CDR3 is CASSVEPWGYYEQYF. Here the CDR3 DNA reads TGTGCCAGCAGCGTGGAGCCATGGGGGTACTACGAGCAGTACTTC.

This CDR3 reads CASSSTGTDGYTF. The CDR3 DNA sequence: TGTGCCAGCAGCTCGACAGGGACTGATGGCTACACCTTC. The J gene is TRBJ1-2, the V gene TRBV5-4; 7 bases match TRBD1. The CDR3 sequence is 13 residues long. The V and J ends lost 3 bases and 6 bases, in that order; junction bases with no gene match: 5. Per the germline V gene, CDR1 is SGHNT and CDR2 is YYREEE (reference sequence).

This chain joins TRBV9 and TRBJ2-1; possible D gene TRBD2, 5 bases. Germline-derived CDR1 and CDR2 are SGDLS and YYNGEE. The V end lost 2 bases, the J end lost 8 bases, and 14 bases lay between the germline ends. This CDR3 contains 14 residues. CDR3 sequence reads: CASSVGLSDDEQFF. The CDR3 DNA follows: TGTGCCAGCAGCGTCGGACTGAGCGACGATGAGCAGTTCTTC.

Only a few counts were recorded for this clone. J is TRBJ1-4 and V is TRBV28; TRBD1 aligns across 8 bases. The germline V gene encodes CDR1 MDHEN and CDR2 SYDVKM. There are 14 residues in the CDR3. V shed 5 bases and J 8 bases; nucleotides not matched to a gene: 7. The CDR3 DNA is TGTGCCAGCAGTGACCAGGGGGCGGGCGAAAAACTGTTTTTT. It translates to CASSDQGAGEKLFF.

With respect to this clone: Other DNA sequences from this sample encode an identical CDR3 as well. The chain employs TRBV19 and TRBJ1-5; no reliable D call. V lost 7 bases and J 4 bases, leaving 11 bases between the germline ends. This CDR3 has 13 residues. Per the germline V gene, CDR1 is LNHDA and CDR2 is SQIVND (reference sequence). The DNA for the CDR3 is TGTGCCAGTACCCCGACAAAGAATCAGCCCCAGCATTTT. Protein product: CASTPTKNQPQHF.

Only one count was recorded for this clone. The genes are TRBV28 and TRBJ1-4; no definite D call. V was cut by 5 bases and J by 5 bases, with 9 bases left in between. The CDR3 extends over 13 amino acids. Per germline, CDR1 MDHEN and CDR2 SYDVKM. The CDR3 nucleotides are TGTGCCAGCAGTCTGAACCTCAATGAAAAACTGTTTTTT. Amino acid sequence: CASSLNLNEKLFF.

The sample holds one count of this clone. The V gene is TRBV28, the J gene TRBJ1-5; D not resolved. Trimming removed 2 bases at V and 3 bases at J, with 11 bases between. Per the germline V gene, CDR1 is MDHEN and CDR2 is SYDVKM. The CDR3 extends over 15 amino acids. The CDR3 spells CASSLTRSYNQPQHF. CDR3 coding DNA: TGTGCCAGCAGTTTAACCAGGAGCTACAATCAGCCCCAGCATTTT.

The chain joins TRBV7-9 to TRBJ2-3; TRBD2 matches at 7 bases. After removal of 1 base from V and 0 bases from J, the junction contained 1 base not matched to a gene. Germline V lookup: CDR1 SEHNR, CDR2 FQNEAQ (reference sequence). This CDR3 comprises 15 residues. The CDR3 is CASSLGSGSTDTQYF. The CDR3 DNA reads TGTGCCAGCAGCTTAGGTAGCGGGAGCACAGATACGCAGTATTTT.

The rearrangement uses TRBV6-5 and TRBJ2-7; 7 bases agree with TRBD1. CDR1 and CDR2 (germline): MNHEY, SVGAGI. The V segment lost 6 bases and the J segment 3 bases; nucleotides outside the gene matches: 8. The CDR3 spans 14 residues. CDR3 sequence reads: CASRGRQGVYEQYF. The CDR3 region has the DNA TGTGCCAGCAGGGGACGACAGGGAGTCTACGAGCAGTACTTC.

The chain carries TRBV9 and TRBJ1-1, with 9 bases lining up with TRBD1. The junction had 4 bases not matched to a gene; V was cut back by 2 bases and J by 5 bases. This CDR3 spans 14 amino acids. From germline, CDR1 is SGDLS and CDR2 YYNGEE. The CDR3 protein is CASSVTGGATEAFF. The CDR3 DNA reads TGTGCCAGCAGCGTCACAGGGGGCGCAACTGAAGCTTTCTTT.

This clone was counted between two and nine times. J is TRBJ1-2 and V is TRBV27; weak D call: TRBD1 (5 bases). CDR1 MNHEY and CDR2 SMNVEV come from the germline V gene (reference sequence). This CDR3 has 12 residues. Trimming cost V 2 bases and J 8 bases, with 9 bases left between them. Here the CDR3 DNA reads TGTGCCAGCAGTTTAGCAGGGAGAGGCTACACCTTC. Amino acid sequence: CASSLAGRGYTF.